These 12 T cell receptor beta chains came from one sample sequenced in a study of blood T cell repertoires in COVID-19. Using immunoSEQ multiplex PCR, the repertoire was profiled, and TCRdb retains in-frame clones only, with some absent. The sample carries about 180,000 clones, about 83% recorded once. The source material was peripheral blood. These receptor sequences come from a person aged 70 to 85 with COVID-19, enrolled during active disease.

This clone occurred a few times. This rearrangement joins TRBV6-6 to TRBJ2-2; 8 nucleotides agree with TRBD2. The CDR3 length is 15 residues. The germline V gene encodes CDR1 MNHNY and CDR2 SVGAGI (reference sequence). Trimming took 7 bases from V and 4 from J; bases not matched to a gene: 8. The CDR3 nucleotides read TGTGCCAGCAACCGAAGCGGGAGAGTCACCGGGGAGCTGTTTTTT. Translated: CASNRSGRVTGELFF.

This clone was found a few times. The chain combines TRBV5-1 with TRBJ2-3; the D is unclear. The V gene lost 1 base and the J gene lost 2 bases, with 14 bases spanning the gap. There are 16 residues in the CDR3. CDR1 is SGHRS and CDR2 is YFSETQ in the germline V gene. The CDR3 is CASSLKATPDTDTQYF. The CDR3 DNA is TGCGCCAGCAGCTTGAAAGCGACGCCCGACACAGATACGCAGTATTTT.

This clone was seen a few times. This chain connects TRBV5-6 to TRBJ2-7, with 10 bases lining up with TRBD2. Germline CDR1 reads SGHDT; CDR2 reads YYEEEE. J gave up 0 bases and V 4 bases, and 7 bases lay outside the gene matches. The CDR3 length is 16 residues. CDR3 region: CASSVLAGGLSYEQYF. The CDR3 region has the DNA TGTGCCAGCAGCGTGTTAGCGGGGGGCCTCTCCTACGAGCAGTACTTC.

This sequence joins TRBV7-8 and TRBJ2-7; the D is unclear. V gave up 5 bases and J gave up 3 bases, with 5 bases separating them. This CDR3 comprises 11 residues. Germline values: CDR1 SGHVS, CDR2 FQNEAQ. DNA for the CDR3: TGTGCCAGCAGCCCAATCTACGAGCAGTACTTC. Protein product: CASSPIYEQYF. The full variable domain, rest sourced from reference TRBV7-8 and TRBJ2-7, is GAGVSQSPRYKVAKRGQDVALRCDPISGHVSLFWYQQALGQGPEFLTYFQNEAQLDKSGLPSDRFFAERPEGSVSTLKIQRTQQEDSAVYLCASSPIYEQYFGPGTRLTVT.

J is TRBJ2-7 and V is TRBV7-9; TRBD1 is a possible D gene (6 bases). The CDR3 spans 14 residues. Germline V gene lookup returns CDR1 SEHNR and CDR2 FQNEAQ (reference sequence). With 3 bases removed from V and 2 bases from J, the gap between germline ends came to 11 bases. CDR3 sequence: CASSFPGQAYEQYF. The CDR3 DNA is TGTGCCAGCAGCTTCCCGGGACAAGCCTACGAGCAGTACTTC.

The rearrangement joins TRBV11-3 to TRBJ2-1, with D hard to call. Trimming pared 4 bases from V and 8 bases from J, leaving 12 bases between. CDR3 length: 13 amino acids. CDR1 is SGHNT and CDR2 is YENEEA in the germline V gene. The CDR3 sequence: CASSSETGYEQFF. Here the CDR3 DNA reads TGTGCCAGCAGCTCAGAGACGGGTTATGAGCAGTTCTTC.

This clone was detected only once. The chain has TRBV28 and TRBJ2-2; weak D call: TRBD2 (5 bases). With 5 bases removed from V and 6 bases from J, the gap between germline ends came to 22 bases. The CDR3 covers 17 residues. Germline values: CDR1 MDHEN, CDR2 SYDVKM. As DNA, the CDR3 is TGTGCCAGCAGTCGGGGTGCTTGGGGTCGGTATTCCGGGGAGCTGTTTTTT. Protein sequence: CASSRGAWGRYSGELFF.

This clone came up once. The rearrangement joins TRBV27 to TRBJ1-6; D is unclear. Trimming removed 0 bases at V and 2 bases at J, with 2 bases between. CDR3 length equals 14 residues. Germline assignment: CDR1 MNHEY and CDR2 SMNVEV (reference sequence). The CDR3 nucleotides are TGTGCCAGCAGTTTATCCACCTATAATTCACCCCTCCACTTT. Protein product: CASSLSTYNSPLHF.

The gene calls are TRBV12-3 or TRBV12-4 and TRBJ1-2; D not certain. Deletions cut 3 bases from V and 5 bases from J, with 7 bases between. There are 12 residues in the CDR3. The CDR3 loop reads CASSFSEYGYTF. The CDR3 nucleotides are TGTGCCAGCAGTTTCAGTGAATATGGCTACACCTTC.

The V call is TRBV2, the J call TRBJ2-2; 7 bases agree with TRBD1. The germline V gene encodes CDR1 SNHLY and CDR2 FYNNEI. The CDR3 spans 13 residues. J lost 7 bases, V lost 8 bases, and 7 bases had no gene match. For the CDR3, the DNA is TGTGCCAGCGGGCAGACAGGGCGCGGGGAGCTGTTTTTT. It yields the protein CASGQTGRGELFF.

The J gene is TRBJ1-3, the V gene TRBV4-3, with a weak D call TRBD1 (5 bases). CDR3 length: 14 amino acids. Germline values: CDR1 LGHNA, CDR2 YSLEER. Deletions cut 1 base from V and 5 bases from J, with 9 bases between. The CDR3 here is CASSQVGGRNTIYF. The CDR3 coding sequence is TGCGCCAGCAGCCAAGTCGGGGGGAGAAACACCATATATTTT.

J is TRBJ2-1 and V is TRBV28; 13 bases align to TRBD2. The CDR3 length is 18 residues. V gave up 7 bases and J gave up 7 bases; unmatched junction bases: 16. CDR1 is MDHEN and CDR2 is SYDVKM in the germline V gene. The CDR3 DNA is TGTGCCAGCAAACTAGACCCCCGACTAGCGGGAGGTTTAAATGAGCAGTTCTTC. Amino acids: CASKLDPRLAGGLNEQFF.